The T cell receptor (beta chain) under discussion was sequenced for a study of identical twins. Findings and limits, study-wide: Weaker excess twin sharing was observed in beta out-of-frame sequences.

A universal primer binding site was introduced by template switching. The final cDNA contained unique molecular identifiers. Each CDR3 protein gets one entry after TCRdb re-called the 5' RACE reads with MiXCR. The sample contains around 480,000 distinct CDR3 sequences, 14% of which appear only once. Trimming removed 6 bases from V and 10 bases from J, with 19 bases in between. CDR3 length: 14 residues. CDR1 and CDR2 (germline): SNHLY, FYNNEI. On this clonotype: Its antigen is unknown.

The sample was also linked to a second study, of yellow fever vaccine responses in identical twins.

The source of this sequence is a woman under 30 in good health. Sequencing was carried out using CD4+ T cells sorted from blood. The chain joins TRBV2 to TRBJ2-1; D is tentatively TRBD1 or TRBD2 (6 bases each). Here the CDR3 reads CASRILRGASEQFF. The CDR3 DNA reads TGTGCCAGCAGGATCCTGAGGGGGGCATCGGAGCAGTTCTTC.